The 27 T cell receptor beta chains given below trace back to one sample, sequenced in a study of T cells in women clearing cervical HPV infection. TCRdb's copy holds only in-frame clones and misses some; the assay was immunoSEQ multiplex PCR. Recorded for this sample: around 44,000 clones. Sequencing was done on a sample of blood buffy coat. These receptors were obtained from a woman between 18 and 70 years old with a cervical HPV16 infection that either progressed to CIN3+ or cleared (not recorded which).

The sequenced part of the CDR3 DNA is TGTGCCAGTAGTATCCCAGGACAGGGAAATAATTCACCC. Its translation is CASSIPGQGNNSP. In full, the CDR3 reads CASSIPGQGNNSPLHF. V is TRBV19 and J is TRBJ1-6, with 8 bases aligning to TRBD1. Coverage ceases 3 residues before the CDR3 finishes, and the germline J gene fills in the end. CDR3 length equals 16 residues. V trimming: 3 bases; J trimming: 5 bases; junction bases outside the gene matches: 6. CDR1 is LNHDA, CDR2 SQIVND, per germline (reference sequence).

As concerns this clone: The CDR3 end lies 3 residues beyond the end of the read and is filled in from the germline J gene. This chain joins TRBV9 and TRBJ1-5; tentative D call: TRBD1 (6 bases). This CDR3 has 15 residues. CDR1 is SGDLS, CDR2 YYNGEE, per germline. Trimming cost V 2 bases and J 2 bases, with 11 bases left between them. CDR3 bases read: TGTGCCAGCAGCGTTGGGACAATGGGCAATCAGCCC. Translation gives CASSVGTMGNQP. The full CDR3 protein is CASSVGTMGNQPQHF.

On this clone: Sequencing ends 3 residues short of the CDR3 end; the germline J gene provides the rest. The chain couples TRBV10-2 to TRBJ2-1, with 13 positions matching TRBD2. The germline V gene has CDR1 WSHSY and CDR2 SAAADI. The CDR3 is made up of 17 amino acids. Unmatched junction bases numbered 9, after V lost 10 bases and J lost 0 bases. CDR3 sequence: CATGGLAGRSSYNEQFF. The part of the CDR3 DNA that was read is TGCGCCACGGGGGGACTAGCGGGGCGTAGCTCCTACAATGAG.

On this clone: The CDR3 is cut off 3 residues early in the read; its end comes from the germline J gene. The chain couples TRBV7-2 to TRBJ1-4, with a weak D call TRBD1 (6 bases). The V and J ends lost 5 bases and 7 bases respectively, with 14 bases between them. This CDR3 is built from 14 residues. The germline V gene encodes CDR1 SGHTA and CDR2 FQGNSA. The CDR3 DNA, read in part, is TGTGCCAGCAGCCGCAGGGGTCTCGGTGAAAAA. Its translation: CASSRRGLGEK. The CDR3, in full, reads CASSRRGLGEKLFF.

Comment on this clone: An end of the junction does not agree with germline; a read error may underlie this. CDR3 bases read: TGTGCCAGCAGTGGCAGAGGCCGCAATCGGCCC. Its translation: CASSGRGRNRP. The CDR3 in its entirety is CASSGRGRNRPQHF. This sequence joins TRBV6-1 and TRBJ1-5; D is undetermined. The read falls 3 residues short of the CDR3 end, and the missing part is taken from the germline J gene. CDR3 length: 14 amino acids. The germline gives CDR1 MNHNS, CDR2 SASEGT.

Concerning this clone: The observed sequence ends 3 residues before the CDR3 terminus, with the missing tail filled in from the germline J gene. V gene TRBV19 combines with J gene TRBJ2-2, with 7 bases lining up with TRBD2. The ends lost 5 bases at V and 5 bases at J; junction bases unmatched: 8. The CDR3 is made up of 15 amino acids. Germline CDR1 and CDR2: LNHDA and SQIVND (reference sequence). The CDR3 is CASSRNAGGTGELFF. The part of the CDR3 DNA that was read is TGTGCCAGTAGTCGTAACGCCGGGGGGACCGGGGAG.

As to this clone: The read terminates 3 residues before the CDR3 end, so the remaining end is supplied by the germline J gene. The rearrangement links TRBV11-1 to TRBJ2-5; D perhaps matches TRBD2 (6 bases). This CDR3 contains 14 residues. Germline V CDR1 and CDR2: SGHAT, FQDESV (reference sequence). The V gene lost 1 base and the J gene lost 6 bases, with 12 bases spanning the gap. CDR3 bases read: TGTGCCAGCAGCTTAGTTGGCGGGAAACAGACC. The encoded protein is CASSLVGGKQT. The CDR3 in full is CASSLVGGKQTQYF.

As concerns this clone: The CDR3 is cut off 3 residues early in the read; its end comes from the germline J gene. The rearrangement uses TRBV10-1 and TRBJ2-3, with 10 bases matching TRBD2. CDR1 and CDR2 from the germline V gene are WNHNN and SYGVQD (reference sequence). The CDR3 has 16 residues. J was trimmed by 2 bases and V by 4 bases; bases with no gene match: 6. The part of the CDR3 DNA that was read is TGCGCCAGCAGTGTAAAAGCGGGAGGGAACACAGATACG. It is translated as CASSVKAGGNTDT. In full, the CDR3 is CASSVKAGGNTDTQYF.

As regards this clone: With the read ending 3 residues before the CDR3 end, the germline J gene is used to fill in that end. The chain couples TRBV19 to TRBJ2-3; TRBD1 matches at 8 bases. The CDR3 runs to 12 residues. The germline V gene encodes CDR1 LNHDA and CDR2 SQIVND (reference sequence). The CDR3 spells CASSGQGASQYF. CDR3 DNA, as far as it was read: TGTGCCAGTAGTGGCCAGGGGGCATCG.

About this clone: Read data end 3 residues before the CDR3 end; the end is taken from the germline J gene. The chain is built from TRBV2 and TRBJ2-7, with D possibly being TRBD1 (6 bases). Germline V gene lookup returns CDR1 SNHLY and CDR2 FYNNEI. The CDR3 consists of 13 residues. Trimming pared 5 bases from V and 5 bases from J, leaving 13 bases between. The CDR3 reads CASSSRDNNEQYF. The CDR3 DNA, read in part, is TGTGCCAGCAGTTCCCGGGACAACAACGAG.

As to this clone: Sequencing ends 3 residues short of the CDR3 end; the germline J gene provides the rest. The chain uses TRBV14 and TRBJ2-1; TRBD2 might be the D (5 bases). The CDR3 consists of 17 residues. Trimming stripped 1 base from V and 8 bases from J, with 21 bases between. CDR1 and CDR2 (germline): SGHDN, FVKESK. CDR3 bases read: TGTGCCAGCAGCCAAGCCATCCGGACTCTCGTCAGCGATGAG. Protein: CASSQAIRTLVSDE. The complete CDR3 protein is CASSQAIRTLVSDEQFF. Based on the CDR3 plus reference TRBV14 and TRBJ2-1, the full variable domain is EAGVTQFPSHSVIEKGQTVTLRCDPISGHDNLYWYRRVMGKEIKFLLHFVKESKQDESGMPNNRFLAERTGGTYSTLKVQPAELEDSGVYFCASSQAIRTLVSDEQFFGPGTRLTVL.

As for this clone: The read halts 3 residues ahead of the CDR3 end, with the missing end drawn from the germline J gene. The V gene is TRBV5-1, the J gene TRBJ2-1, with 9 bases aligning to TRBD2. CDR3 size: 16 residues. Trimming took 4 bases from V and 3 from J; bases not matched to a gene: 8. CDR1 and CDR2 from the germline V gene are SGHRS and YFSETQ. CDR3 DNA (partial): TGCGCCAGCAGCCCGGGAGGTAGCGGGGGCTACAATGAG. This translates into CASSPGGSGGYNE. In full, the CDR3 is CASSPGGSGGYNEQFF.

As to this clone: Read sequence stops 3 residues before the CDR3 end, and the germline J gene provides the missing end. V usage is TRBV14 and J usage is TRBJ2-7; 7 bases map to TRBD1. Losses at the gene ends were 5 bases for V and 6 bases for J; bases not matched to a gene: 10. Germline CDR1 SGHDN, CDR2 FVKESK. The CDR3 is 14 amino acids. CDR3 bases read: TGTGCCAGCAGCGAATTAACAGGGGTCTCCGAG. Protein sequence: CASSELTGVSE. The CDR3 in full is CASSELTGVSEQYF.

Concerning this clone itself: Sequencing ends 3 residues short of the CDR3 end; the germline J gene provides the rest. The chain combines TRBV6-1 with TRBJ1-5, with 8 nucleotides matching TRBD1. V lost 3 bases and J lost 6; bases outside the gene matches: 7. CDR1 is MNHNS and CDR2 is SASEGT in the germline V gene. The CDR3 loop spans 15 amino acids. CDR3 DNA (partial): TGTGCCAGCAGTGAGCTGGACAGGGCTAGTCAGCCC. It specifies CASSELDRASQP. The CDR3 in full is CASSELDRASQPQHF.

For this clone: The read falls 3 residues short of the CDR3 end, and the missing part is taken from the germline J gene. The J gene is TRBJ1-2, the V gene TRBV29-1; D is unresolved. CDR1 is SQVTM and CDR2 is ANQGSEA in the germline V gene. This CDR3 has 12 residues. The CDR3 reads CSVEGGRGGYTF. The CDR3 DNA, read in part, is TGCAGCGTTGAAGGCGGTCGAGGCGGC. The complete variable domain, with remaining parts taken from reference TRBV29-1 and TRBJ1-2, reads SAVISQKPSRDICQRGTSLTIQCQVDSQVTMMFWYRQQPGQSLTLIATANQGSEATYESGFVIDKFPISRPNLTFSTLTVSNMSPEDSSIYLCSVEGGRGGYTFGSGTRLTVV.

With regard to this clone: The sequenced fragment ends 3 residues before the CDR3 boundary, so the rest is inferred from the germline J gene. The V and J genes are TRBV7-9 and TRBJ2-5; D remains unclear. The CDR3 spans 14 residues. CDR1 is SEHNR and CDR2 is FQNEAQ in the germline V gene (reference sequence). V lost 1 base and J 3 bases, leaving 9 bases between the germline ends. CDR3 amino acids: CASSLVDQEETQYF. The CDR3 DNA, read in part, is TGTGCCAGCAGCTTAGTCGATCAGGAAGAGACC.

As to this clone: Coverage ceases 3 residues before the CDR3 finishes, and the germline J gene fills in the end. V and J are TRBV24-1 and TRBJ2-2; perhaps TRBD2 as D (5 bases). The CDR3 loop spans 14 amino acids. V was shortened by 3 bases and J by 1 base, with 5 bases between the two germline ends. Per the germline V gene, CDR1 is KGHDR and CDR2 is SFDVKD. CDR3 DNA, as far as it was read: TGTGCCACCAGTGATGCGGGGAACACCGGGGAG. Its translation is CATSDAGNTGE. The whole CDR3 reads CATSDAGNTGELFF.

For this clone: The read gets to within 3 residues of the CDR3 end, and the germline J gene fills in the rest. This chain uses TRBV7-3 with TRBJ1-2, with 7 bases that match TRBD1. Germline trimming cut 4 bases from V and 5 bases from J; bases unmatched to any gene: 7. The CDR3 loop spans 14 amino acids. Germline loops: CDR1 SGHTA, CDR2 FQGTGA. The part of the CDR3 DNA that was read is TGTGCCAGCAGCTCCACCGGGACAGAATATGGC. Its translation is CASSSTGTEYG. The complete CDR3 reads CASSSTGTEYGYTF.

With respect to this clone: Read sequence stops 3 residues before the CDR3 end, and the germline J gene provides the missing end. The chain employs TRBV29-1 and TRBJ2-3; D is uncertain. Germline CDR1 and CDR2: SQVTM and ANQGSEA. CDR3 length: 17 residues. V shed 0 bases and J shed 0 bases, with 16 bases lying between them. Incomplete CDR3 DNA: TGCAGCGTTGAAGATCTGGGCAGACCCGCTAGCACAGATACG. It codes for CSVEDLGRPASTDT. The whole CDR3 sequence is CSVEDLGRPASTDTQYF.

Comments on this clone: Read sequence stops 3 residues before the CDR3 end, and the germline J gene provides the missing end. The chain recombines TRBV20-1 with TRBJ2-1; maybe TRBD2 (6 bases). Germline CDR1 reads DFQATT; CDR2 reads SNEGSKA (reference sequence). The CDR3 length is 11 residues. V was cut by 8 bases and J by 6 bases, with 11 bases left in between. This CDR3 is CSWTTFNEQFF. The sequenced CDR3 bases are TGCAGTTGGACTACATTCAATGAG.

Turning to this clone: The read comes to an end 3 residues before the CDR3 does, leaving the germline J gene to fill in the end. The J gene is TRBJ1-1, the V gene TRBV13, with 9 bases fitting TRBD1. This CDR3 has 15 residues. CDR1 PRHDT and CDR2 FYEKMQ come from the germline V gene (reference sequence). The trim removed 5 bases at V and 1 base at J, leaving 5 bases unmatched. The CDR3 spells CASSHTGGGNTEAFF. CDR3 DNA, as far as it was read: TGTGCCAGCAGCCACACAGGGGGCGGGAACACTGAA.

As to this clone: The read gets to within 3 residues of the CDR3 end, and the germline J gene fills in the rest. The chain couples TRBV19 to TRBJ2-7; 8 bases match TRBD1. This CDR3 has 13 amino acids. V dropped 5 bases and J dropped 2; count of bases not matched to a gene: 2. Per the germline V gene, CDR1 is LNHDA and CDR2 is SQIVND (reference sequence). This chain's CDR3 is CASSGQGPYEQYF. The covered CDR3 bases are TGTGCCAGTAGTGGACAGGGACCCTACGAG. Drawing the rest from reference TRBV19 and TRBJ2-7, the complete variable domain is DGGITQSPKYLFRKEGQNVTLSCEQNLNHDAMYWYRQDPGQGLRLIYYSQIVNDFQKGDIAEGYSVSREKKESFPLTVTSAQKNPTAFYLCASSGQGPYEQYFGPGTRLTVT.

Concerning this clone itself: The read ends 3 residues shy of where the CDR3 ends; the end is completed using the germline J gene. This chain joins TRBV20-1 and TRBJ2-6; no clear D. Trimming took off 0 bases at V and 2 bases at J, with 5 bases between the two ends. The CDR3 loop spans 14 amino acids. Germline values: CDR1 DFQATT, CDR2 SNEGSKA (reference sequence). CDR3 sequence reads: CSARDTAGANVLTF. The CDR3 DNA, read in part, is TGCAGTGCTAGAGATACTGCTGGGGCCAACGTC.

On this clone: The read falls 3 residues short of the CDR3 end, and the missing part is taken from the germline J gene. The rearrangement links TRBV20-1 to TRBJ2-7, with TRBD2 matching over 9 bases. Looked up from germline, CDR1 is DFQATT and CDR2 is SNEGSKA (reference sequence). This CDR3 comprises 15 residues. The junction had 8 bases not matched to a gene; V was cut back by 2 bases and J by 3 bases. CDR3: CSARPSGRLLYEQYF. The part of the CDR3 DNA that was read is TGCAGTGCTAGACCCAGCGGGAGGTTACTCTACGAG.

Comments on this clone: Read coverage stops 3 residues before the CDR3 terminus; the germline J gene supplies the remainder. The rearrangement links TRBV7-9 to TRBJ2-1; D is uncertain. The CDR3 is 13 residues long. V was cut by 2 bases and J by 8 bases, with 10 bases left in between. Per germline, CDR1 SEHNR and CDR2 FQNEAQ (reference sequence). The CDR3 bases that were read are TGTGCCAGCAGCTTACCCCCCGCGTATGAG. Protein sequence: CASSLPPAYE. The whole CDR3 protein is CASSLPPAYEQFF.

With respect to this clone: The read comes to an end 3 residues before the CDR3 does, leaving the germline J gene to fill in the end. The V and J genes are TRBV5-1 and TRBJ2-1; 8 bases align to TRBD2. Germline V gene data show CDR1 as SGHRS and CDR2 as YFSETQ. The CDR3 runs to 17 residues. Germline trimming cut 0 bases from V and 0 bases from J; bases unmatched to any gene: 5. CDR3 residues: CASSLEVGGASYNEQFF. The sequenced CDR3 bases are TGCGCCAGCAGCTTGGAGGTCGGGGGGGCCTCCTACAATGAG.

A word on this clone: The sequenced fragment ends 3 residues before the CDR3 boundary, so the rest is inferred from the germline J gene. This sequence joins TRBV19 and TRBJ1-2; 7 bases line up with TRBD1. The CDR3 contains 16 residues. The germline V gene has CDR1 LNHDA and CDR2 SQIVND (reference sequence). The CDR3: CASSIGGTRGPEGYTF. The CDR3 DNA, read in part, is TGTGCCAGTAGTATTGGGGGGACGAGGGGGCCGGAGGGC.